Listed below are T cell receptor beta chains from one sample, sequenced in a study of cytomegalovirus exposure and HLA in healthy donors. Assay: immunoSEQ multiplex PCR; the TCRdb copy retains only in-frame clones and omits some. The sample gives under 150,000 clones, about 86% of which show up once; less than 0.75% is in the top ten. Input material: PBMCs. Receptors were obtained from a young man in good health and CMV-seronegative. Each CDR3 is given with its conserved first and last residue. Fields, in order: V gene, clone size, D gene, J gene, CDR3 protein, CDR3 DNA. A D gene is named only where the DNA matches it firmly. A row's size may be missing; if present it is once, few, many or a size class.

TRBV27,.,.,TRBJ2-7,CASSLGQTEQYF,TGTGCCAGCAGTTTGGGACAAACCGAGCAGTACTTC
TRBV11-3,.,.,TRBJ1-1,CASSPGSTYTEAFF,TGTGCCAGCAGCCCCGGGTCCACCTACACTGAAGCTTTCTTT
TRBV27,.,.,TRBJ1-2,CASSLTAGYGYTF,TGTGCCAGCAGTTTAACGGCAGGGTACGGCTACACCTTC
TRBV9,.,.,TRBJ2-1,CASSVGTRGYNEQFF,TGTGCCAGCAGCGTAGGTACCAGGGGTTACAATGAGCAGTTCTTC
TRBV27,.,TRBD1,TRBJ1-2,CASSPSWTGTHGYTF,TGTGCCAGCAGTCCTTCCTGGACAGGGACCCATGGCTACACCTTC
TRBV7-2,.,.,TRBJ2-1,CASSPGILYNEQFF,TGTGCCAGCAGCCCCGGGATCCTTTACAATGAGCAGTTCTTC
TRBV6-1,.,.,TRBJ1-1,CASREQTEAFF,TGTGCCAGCAGGGAACAAACTGAAGCTTTCTTT
TRBV4-2,.,.,TRBJ1-1,CASSQVLGGTEAFF,TGTGCCAGCAGCCAAGTTCTAGGGGGAACTGAAGCTTTCTTT
TRBV6-6,.,.,TRBJ2-6,CASSQGTSSGANVLTF,TGTGCCAGCAGCCAGGGTACGAGCTCTGGGGCCAACGTCCTGACTTTC
TRBV30,.,TRBD1,TRBJ1-3,CAWMDRDSGNTIYF,TGTGCCTGGATGGACAGGGACTCTGGAAACACCATATATTTT
TRBV28,once,.,TRBJ2-3,CASSLGVRTLSRDTQYF,TGTGCCAGCAGTTTAGGTGTCCGGACTCTAAGCCGCGATACGCAGTATTTT
TRBV7-3,.,.,TRBJ1-6,CASSLSIRGDSPLHF,TGTGCCAGCAGCTTAAGTATCAGGGGCGACTCACCCCTCCACTTT
TRBV10-2,few,TRBD1,TRBJ1-6,CASSETSGTGSSYNSPLHF,TGCGCCAGCAGTGAAACGTCCGGGACAGGTAGCTCCTATAATTCACCCCTCCACTTT
TRBV9,.,.,TRBJ1-1,CASTLITRGTEAFF,TGTGCCAGCACCTTAATCACTCGGGGCACTGAAGCTTTCTTT
TRBV27,.,.,TRBJ2-1,CASSLGSRGRYNEQFF,TGTGCCAGCAGTTTAGGTTCCAGGGGCCGTTACAATGAGCAGTTCTTC
TRBV2,.,.,TRBJ1-5,CASSADLRGNQPQHF,TGTGCCAGCAGTGCTGATCTAAGAGGCAATCAGCCCCAGCATTTT
TRBV19,.,TRBD1,TRBJ1-5,CASRGRQINQPQHF,TGTGCCAGCAGGGGGCGGCAGATCAATCAGCCCCAGCATTTT
TRBV6-5,.,.,TRBJ2-2,CASSYFGEINTGELFF,TGTGCCAGCAGTTATTTTGGGGAGATTAACACCGGGGAGCTGTTTTTT
TRBV18,.,.,TRBJ1-1,CASSFRGNTEAFF,TGTGCCAGCTCATTCAGGGGGAACACTGAAGCTTTCTTT
TRBV28,few,.,TRBJ1-2,CASRTMHRNYGYTF,TGTGCCAGCAGGACCATGCACAGAAACTATGGCTACACCTTC
TRBV5-6,.,TRBD2,TRBJ2-5,CASSLFAGGQETQYF,TGTGCCAGCAGCTTGTTTGCGGGGGGGCAAGAGACCCAGTACTTC
TRBV6-1,.,.,TRBJ2-2,CASPQVATGELFF,TGTGCCAGCCCGCAGGTTGCCACCGGGGAGCTGTTTTTT
TRBV7-9,.,.,TRBJ2-2,CASSLAPTQSTGELFF,TGTGCCAGCAGCTTAGCTCCGACTCAGTCCACCGGGGAGCTGTTTTTT
TRBV29-1,.,.,TRBJ2-7,CGGPYPYEQYF,TGCGGAGGCCCATATCCCTACGAGCAGTACTTC
TRBV19,.,.,TRBJ2-7,CASGGPINSYEQYF,TGTGCCAGCGGGGGGCCGATTAACAGCTACGAGCAGTACTTC
TRBV5-1,.,.,TRBJ2-6,CASSGGYSGANVLTF,TGCGCCAGCAGCGGCGGATATTCGGGGGCCAACGTCCTGACTTTC
TRBV15,.,.,TRBJ1-2,CATSTEADGYTF,TGTGCCACCAGTACCGAAGCGGACGGCTACACCTTC
TRBV5-1,.,TRBD2,TRBJ2-5,CASSPQAPGRGGSKTQYF,TGCGCCAGCAGCCCCCAGGCTCCAGGCCGGGGGGGAAGTAAGACCCAGTACTTC
TRBV6-5,.,.,TRBJ2-7,CASRSTGREEQYF,TGTGCCAGCAGATCTACTGGCAGGGAAGAGCAGTACTTC
TRBV5-1,.,TRBD2,TRBJ2-5,CASSLRGLADQETQYF,TGCGCCAGCAGCTTGAGGGGACTAGCGGACCAAGAGACCCAGTACTTC
TRBV15,once,TRBD2,TRBJ2-3,CATSRSPAGGTDTQYF,TGTGCCACCAGCAGATCCCCAGCGGGGGGCACAGATACGCAGTATTTT
TRBV5-4,few,.,TRBJ2-5,CASSPRDNGETQYF,TGTGCCAGCAGCCCCCGGGACAATGGAGAGACCCAGTACTTC
TRBV15,.,.,TRBJ1-2,CATSRPRQAEGLDGYTF,TGTGCCACCAGCAGACCCAGACAGGCCGAAGGGCTGGATGGCTACACCTTC
TRBV30,.,.,TRBJ1-2,CAWSPDRLGYTF,TGTGCCTGGAGTCCAGACAGGCTAGGCTACACCTTC
TRBV13,.,TRBD2,TRBJ2-5,CASSPGLAGAEEETQYF,TGTGCCAGCAGCCCGGGACTAGCGGGGGCGGAGGAGGAGACCCAGTACTTC
TRBV9,.,.,TRBJ1-3,CASSVGEYSGNTIYF,TGTGCCAGCAGCGTGGGAGAGTACTCTGGAAACACCATATATTTT
TRBV29-1,.,TRBD1,TRBJ1-2,CSGGSGRGRGNGYTF,TGCAGCGGGGGATCTGGCAGGGGGCGCGGGAATGGCTACACCTTC
TRBV6-5,.,TRBD1,TRBJ2-7,CAIKPGQWVYEQYF,TGTGCCATCAAACCGGGACAGTGGGTTTACGAGCAGTACTTC
TRBV5-1,.,TRBD2,TRBJ2-3,CASSHHQLAGTDTQYF,TGCGCCAGCAGCCATCACCAACTAGCGGGCACAGATACGCAGTATTTT
TRBV5-1,.,TRBD1,TRBJ2-5,CASSPGQGETQYF,TGCGCCAGCAGCCCGGGACAGGGGGAAACCCAGTACTTC
TRBV10-1,.,TRBD1,TRBJ2-5,CASSQTGDGRETQYF,TGCGCCAGCAGCCAGACAGGGGATGGTAGAGAGACCCAGTACTTC
TRBV6-5,.,TRBD1,TRBJ1-2,CASSLGQGRSYGYTF,TGTGCCAGCAGTTTAGGACAGGGTCGATCCTATGGCTACACCTTC
TRBV30,once,.,TRBJ1-1,CAWSRYLREGHTEAFF,TGTGCCTGGAGTCGTTACCTCAGGGAGGGACACACTGAAGCTTTCTTT
TRBV15,.,.,TRBJ1-2,CATSRDQYGYTF,TGTGCCACCAGCAGAGATCAGTATGGCTACACCTTC
TRBV2,.,.,TRBJ2-2,CASTTLYTGELFF,TGTGCCAGCACGACTCTTTACACCGGGGAGCTGTTTTTT
TRBV6-5,once,.,TRBJ2-1,CASSLTFEYNEQFF,TGTGCCAGCAGTCTTACGTTTGAGTACAATGAGCAGTTCTTC
TRBV30,.,.,TRBJ1-6,CAWNLDSPNSPLHF,TGTGCCTGGAACCTAGACAGCCCCAATTCACCCCTCCACTTT
TRBV6-1,.,.,TRBJ2-7,CASSARGEQYF,TGTGCCAGCAGTGCCCGAGGCGAGCAGTACTTC
TRBV9,once,.,TRBJ2-1,CASSAGLLTYNEQFF,TGTGCCAGCAGCGCAGGACTTCTTACCTACAATGAGCAGTTCTTC
TRBV29-1,.,.,TRBJ2-5,CSGTVQETQYF,TGCAGCGGGACTGTACAAGAGACCCAGTACTTC
TRBV5-6,.,TRBD2,TRBJ2-2,CASIPPGGANGELFF,TGTGCCAGCATCCCCCCCGGGGGGGCAAACGGGGAGCTGTTTTTT
TRBV6-4,.,.,TRBJ1-1,CASRKQGNTEAFF,TGTGCCAGCAGGAAACAGGGGAACACTGAAGCTTTCTTT
TRBV20-1,.,.,TRBJ1-1,CSARQGKAFF,TGCAGTGCTAGACAGGGTAAGGCTTTCTTT
TRBV5-6,.,.,TRBJ2-1,CASSFPVRAYEQFF,TGTGCCAGCAGCTTCCCGGTCAGGGCGTATGAGCAGTTCTTC
TRBV4-1,.,TRBD1,TRBJ1-1,CASSLGQRMNTEAFF,TGCGCCAGCAGCCTGGGACAGAGGATGAACACTGAAGCTTTCTTT